This is a list of T cell receptor beta chains from one sample in a study of cytomegalovirus exposure and HLA in healthy donors. This table comes from immunoSEQ multiplex PCR, and its TCRdb copy is limited to in-frame clones, with some not included. The sample features fewer than 85,000 clones, with roughly 4.7% in its top ten. The sample was PBMCs. The receptor set was obtained from a woman between 40 and 55 years old in good health and CMV-seropositive. CDR3s leave out the opening cysteine and the closing phenylalanine or tryptophan.

cdr3_aa v_call
ASSLMGWGGEQF TRBV7-3
ASSPLTGEINYGYT TRBV18
ASSLEAGGVADTQY TRBV5-1
ASSLRQATNEKLF TRBV7-9
ASSYHPTDRAAEQY TRBV6-6
ASSQPGLLASNYGYT TRBV16
ASSPRESTDTQY TRBV18
ASSLRRGDSYNEQF TRBV7-3
ASRSGVGGPRSLATNEKLF TRBV5-1
ASQEDGLSTDTQY TRBV7-3
ASSSNLRAGGAYNEQF TRBV9
ASSSWTSGSGIQY TRBV5-6
ASSPHRVETEAF TRBV6-5
ASSQQTGEGEKLF TRBV4-3
ASSSGQETDTQY TRBV5-1
ASSQDGQGGNTEAF TRBV4-2
ASSIYRESNQPQH TRBV28
SASGRETQY TRBV20-1
ATSREGGAGSLH TRBV15
ASTEVLGRGEQF TRBV6-5
ASRHRGGETQY TRBV7-9
ASSLGTSGGRGQETQY TRBV5-5
ASSLGQLAGPRGSYEQY TRBV5-1
ASSLMPGTASNYGYT TRBV7-2
ASSEYLAGRGNEQF TRBV2
ASSYGGSTSTDTQY TRBV6-6
SAILGDTQY TRBV20-1
ASSIVPGQFQETQY TRBV19